These 30 T cell receptor beta chains came from one sample sequenced in a study of blood T cell repertoires in COVID-19. The repertoire was sequenced with immunoSEQ multiplex PCR; TCRdb's copy has only in-frame clones and lacks some. The sample records 200,000 to 250,000 clones, about 93% being singletons. Material for sequencing was peripheral blood. All receptors come from a man between 60 and 75 years old with COVID-19, enrolled during active disease.

The genes are TRBV27 and TRBJ2-2; D unclear. Looked up from germline, CDR1 is MNHEY and CDR2 is SMNVEV (reference sequence). Trimming left V 7 bases short and J 7 bases short, with 13 bases between. This CDR3 has 13 residues. CDR3 sequence (DNA): TGTGCCAGCAATTTTGCCCCCAGCGGGGAGCTGTTTTTT. It is translated as CASNFAPSGELFF.

The chain uses TRBV6-5 and TRBJ1-6; 12 nucleotides align to TRBD1. Per germline, CDR1 MNHEY and CDR2 SVGAGI. The V gene end was trimmed by 7 bases and the J gene end by 9 bases; junction bases not matched to a gene: 7. The CDR3 extends over 15 amino acids. CDR3 nucleotides: TGTGCCAGCACCCCCGGGACAGGGGGCAGTTCACCCCTCCACTTT. It encodes CASTPGTGGSSPLHF.

CDR3 nucleotide sequence: TGTGCCAGCAGTTACGTGGGTAGTGGAGGCTACAATGAGCAGTTCTTC. Amino acid sequence: CASSYVGSGGYNEQFF. The J gene is TRBJ2-1, the V gene TRBV6-2 or TRBV6-3; tentative D call: TRBD2 (5 bases). CDR1 and CDR2 (germline): MNHEY, SVGEGT. V lost 2 bases to trimming and J lost 3 bases, with 14 bases between them. This CDR3 is built from 16 residues.

The chain is built from TRBV21-1 and TRBJ2-7; the table's D call of TRBD2 was not tested on the DNA. TRBV21-1 represents a pseudogene. The CDR3 runs to 17 residues. The CDR3 is CASSKGKKREVDYEQYF. CDR3 in DNA: TGTGCCAGCAGCAAAGGAAAAAAGCGGGAGGTGGACTACGAGCAGTACTTC.

The rearrangement uses TRBV11-2 and TRBJ1-5; D not resolved. Trimming cost V 0 bases and J 6 bases, with 9 bases left between them. The CDR3 spans 14 residues. Germline V gene sequence: CDR1 SGHAT, CDR2 FQNNGV. The CDR3 reads CASSLDWAFQPQHF. CDR3 sequence (DNA): TGTGCCAGCAGCTTAGATTGGGCCTTTCAGCCCCAGCATTTT.

CDR3 nucleotides: TGCAGCGTTGAAGCAGGGTTGGGCACTGAAGCTTTCTTT. As protein: CSVEAGLGTEAFF. This sequence joins TRBV29-1 and TRBJ1-1, with D maybe TRBD1 (5 bases). V shed 1 base and J shed 4 bases, with 10 bases lying between them. In germline, CDR1 is SQVTM, CDR2 ANQGSEA. This CDR3 comprises 13 residues.

The rearrangement uses TRBV24-1 and TRBJ1-5, with 8 bases aligning to TRBD1. The trim removed 5 bases at V and 5 bases at J, leaving 13 bases unmatched. The CDR3 has 17 residues. From germline, CDR1 is KGHDR and CDR2 SFDVKD. This chain's CDR3 is CATSGTGIGLRDQPQHF. In nucleotides, the CDR3 is TGTGCCACCAGTGGGACAGGGATTGGGTTGAGAGATCAGCCCCAGCATTTT.

The V gene is TRBV29-1, the J gene TRBJ2-7, with TRBD2 identical over 9 bases. The V and J ends lost 4 bases and 3 bases, in that order; junction bases with no gene match: 7. CDR3 length: 14 amino acids. Germline V gives CDR1 SQVTM, CDR2 ANQGSEA. The chain's CDR3 is CSVGGLATNYEQYF. DNA of the CDR3: TGCAGCGTTGGAGGACTAGCGACTAACTACGAGCAGTACTTC.

The chain carries TRBV19 and TRBJ2-3; tentatively, D is TRBD2 (7 bases). The ends were cut back, 2 bases at V and 6 bases at J, with 27 bases in the middle. Looked up from germline, CDR1 is LNHDA and CDR2 is SQIVND (reference sequence). The CDR3 spans 19 residues. In DNA form, the CDR3 reads TGTGCCAGTAGTATAAGAGCTTATACGGGCGGGGGCACACGGGATACGCAGTATTTT. Amino acid sequence: CASSIRAYTGGGTRDTQYF.

The J gene is TRBJ1-3, the V gene TRBV28, with 8 positions matching TRBD1. The V gene's germline CDR1 is MDHEN and CDR2 SYDVKM. There are 15 residues in the CDR3. The V gene end was trimmed by 5 bases and the J gene end by 5 bases; junction bases not matched to a gene: 8. CDR3 in DNA: TGTGCCAGCAGTCTTTACAGGGGGGTTAGAAACACCATATATTTT. It translates to CASSLYRGVRNTIYF. The full variable domain, in which reference TRBV28 and TRBJ1-3 provide the parts outside the CDR3, is DVKVTQSSRYLVKRTGEKVFLECVQDMDHENMFWYRQDPGLGLRLIYFSYDVKMKEKGDIPEGYSVSREKKERFSLILESASTNQTSMYLCASSLYRGVRNTIYFGEGSWLTVV.

The J gene is TRBJ2-6, the V gene TRBV19; possibly TRBD1 for D (6 bases). CDR3 size: 15 residues. In germline, CDR1 is LNHDA, CDR2 SQIVND (reference sequence). The V end was cut by 5 bases, the J end by 0 bases, with 8 bases between. CDR3 sequence: CASSLRGSGANVLTF. The CDR3 coding sequence is TGTGCCAGTAGTCTCAGGGGCTCTGGGGCCAACGTCCTGACTTTC.

J is TRBJ1-2 and V is TRBV7-3; 8 bases map to TRBD1. The CDR3 sequence is 16 residues long. After removal of 5 bases from V and 6 bases from J, the junction contained 14 bases not matched to a gene. Germline V gene lookup returns CDR1 SGHTA and CDR2 FQGTGA. Here the CDR3 DNA reads TGTGCCAGCAGCCCGGACAGGGTAAGGCCCTCGGATGGCTACACCTTC. Residues: CASSPDRVRPSDGYTF.

The gene calls are TRBV12-3 or TRBV12-4 and TRBJ1-1; 8 bases line up with TRBD1. The CDR3 runs to 11 residues. V dropped 6 bases and J dropped 14; count of bases not matched to a gene: 8. The CDR3 loop is CASSSARGRFF. The CDR3, as DNA: TGTGCCAGCAGCTCAGCCAGGGGGCGGTTCTTT.

The V and J genes are TRBV12-3 or TRBV12-4 and TRBJ1-1, with no clear D. Trimming removed 6 bases from V and 10 bases from J, with 18 bases in between. This CDR3 region has 13 residues. CDR3 in amino acids: CASSHGRSPGAFF. The CDR3 DNA is TGTGCCAGCAGCCACGGGAGGAGTCCGGGAGCTTTCTTT.

The CDR3 here is CASSELQGTYGYTF. CDR3 nucleotides: TGTGCCAGCAGTGAACTACAGGGCACCTATGGCTACACCTTC. The V gene is TRBV2, the J gene TRBJ1-2, with D perhaps TRBD1 (6 bases). Trimming stripped 2 bases from V and 4 bases from J, with 11 bases between. The CDR3 sequence is 14 residues long. The germline V gene has CDR1 SNHLY and CDR2 FYNNEI.

The chain couples TRBV13 to TRBJ2-7; 11 bases map to TRBD1. The germline gives CDR1 PRHDT, CDR2 FYEKMQ (reference sequence). The CDR3 runs 13 residues. Trimming cost V 6 bases and J 8 bases; bases outside gene matches: 6. The CDR3 region is CASRRTGGVKQYF. The CDR3, as DNA: TGTGCCAGCAGACGGACAGGGGGCGTGAAGCAGTACTTC.

This rearrangement joins TRBV3-1 (or the pseudogene TRBV3-2) to TRBJ2-7, with 10 bases matching TRBD2. V lost 6 bases to trimming and J lost 3 bases; unmatched junction nucleotides: 8. This CDR3 contains 15 residues. Germline assignment: CDR1 LGHDT and CDR2 YNNKEL (reference sequence). DNA of the CDR3: TGTGCCAGCAGTCAGCGGGGGGGCCGTAGCTACGAGCAGTACTTC. Translating gives CASSQRGGRSYEQYF.

The chain carries TRBV2 and TRBJ1-3; D gene ambiguous. V lost 4 bases and J lost 0, with 4 bases in between. Germline V gene sequence: CDR1 SNHLY, CDR2 FYNNEI. The CDR3 sequence is 13 residues long. The CDR3 region is CASSASSGNTIYF. The CDR3 nucleotides are TGTGCCAGCAGTGCATCCTCTGGAAACACCATATATTTT.

The rearrangement joins TRBV5-4 to TRBJ2-7, with 12 bases fitting TRBD2. V was pared by 2 bases and J by 5 bases, with 8 bases of the junction left unmatched. The CDR3 runs to 16 residues. Per the germline V gene, CDR1 is SGHNT and CDR2 is YYREEE (reference sequence). The CDR3 sequence: CASSFPSGRVVDEQYF. In DNA, the CDR3 is TGTGCCAGCAGCTTTCCTAGCGGGAGGGTAGTCGACGAGCAGTACTTC.

V gene TRBV19 combines with J gene TRBJ1-3; maybe TRBD1 (5 bases). Trimming took 7 bases from V and 0 from J, leaving 22 bases between them. The germline CDR1 and CDR2 sequences are LNHDA and SQIVND (reference sequence). The CDR3 is made up of 18 amino acids. CDR3 region: CASKGLGHTHSSGNTIYF. Written as DNA, the CDR3 is TGTGCCAGTAAAGGTCTGGGGCACACTCACTCCTCTGGAAACACCATATATTTT.

Worth noting for this clone: Other DNA sequences of this sample code for an identical CDR3. J is TRBJ1-2 and V is TRBV29-1; D might be TRBD1 (6 bases). Germline assignment: CDR1 SQVTM and CDR2 ANQGSEA. The CDR3 consists of 13 residues. V gave up 4 bases and J gave up 5 bases, with 14 bases separating them. The CDR3 nucleotides are TGCAGCGTTGGAACCGGGACAAATTATGGCTACACCTTC. The encoded protein is CSVGTGTNYGYTF.

J is TRBJ1-2 and V is TRBV6-5; no reliable D call. Germline CDR1 reads MNHEY; CDR2 reads SVGAGI. CDR3 length equals 12 residues. Trimming left V 6 bases short and J 4 bases short, with 9 bases between. The CDR3 here is CASSQVGYGYTF. CDR3 bases: TGTGCCAGCAGCCAGGTCGGCTATGGCTACACCTTC.

The chain couples TRBV7-3 to TRBJ2-2; tentative D call: TRBD2 (6 bases). V dropped 4 bases and J dropped 5 bases, with 14 bases sitting between them. Germline V gene sequence: CDR1 SGHTA, CDR2 FQGTGA. CDR3 length: 15 residues. This CDR3 reads CASSSGSGVTGELFF. The CDR3 DNA follows: TGTGCCAGCAGCTCAGGGTCGGGGGTTACCGGGGAGCTGTTTTTT.

The chain joins TRBV5-1 to TRBJ1-1; no clear D gene. The V gene's germline CDR1 is SGHRS and CDR2 YFSETQ. V was clipped by 0 bases and J by 0 bases, with 9 bases between them. The CDR3 runs to 15 residues. CDR3 coding DNA: TGCGCCAGCAGCTTGGTGGGCAGCTTGAACACTGAAGCTTTCTTT. It yields the protein CASSLVGSLNTEAFF.

This chain links TRBV27 with TRBJ1-2; maybe TRBD1 (6 bases). The CDR3 has 16 residues. Trimming removed 4 bases at V and 4 bases at J, with 19 bases between. Germline V gives CDR1 MNHEY, CDR2 SMNVEV (reference sequence). CDR3 DNA sequence: TGTGCCAGCAGTTCCTCCGCGACCGAGACAGGCTATGGCTACACCTTC. This encodes CASSSSATETGYGYTF.

The V and J genes are TRBV11-3 and TRBJ2-7; 7 bases agree with TRBD1. Per germline, CDR1 SGHNT and CDR2 YENEEA. V was clipped by 1 base and J by 2 bases; unmatched bases: 2. This CDR3 is 14 amino acids long. The CDR3 is CASSLGTGAYEQYF. DNA of the CDR3: TGTGCCAGCAGCTTAGGGACAGGAGCCTACGAGCAGTACTTC.

J is TRBJ1-2 and V is TRBV3-1 (or the pseudogene TRBV3-2); the D is unclear. The CDR3 sequence is 12 residues long. The germline CDR1 and CDR2 sequences are LGHDT and YNNKEL (reference sequence). V was cut by 3 bases and J by 6 bases, with 8 bases left in between. The CDR3 DNA sequence: TGTGCCAGCAGCCAGGAGTTCGATGGCTACACCTTC. Protein product: CASSQEFDGYTF.

This chain connects TRBV9 to TRBJ2-1; no definite D call. CDR3 length: 16 amino acids. The ends were cut back, 0 bases at V and 5 bases at J, with 15 bases in the middle. Germline-derived CDR1 and CDR2 are SGDLS and YYNGEE. The CDR3 DNA follows: TGTGCCAGCAGCGTAGCCCCTAGTAGAAGAAACAATGAGCAGTTCTTC. This translates into CASSVAPSRRNNEQFF.

The V gene is TRBV5-1, the J gene TRBJ2-4; 8 positions agree with TRBD1. The junction had 8 bases not matched to a gene; V was cut back by 6 bases and J by 9 bases. Per the germline V gene, CDR1 is SGHRS and CDR2 is YFSETQ. The CDR3 extends over 13 amino acids. CDR3 bases: TGCGCCAGCACCGCAGGGGGCGTTGGCATTCAGTACTTC. Protein sequence: CASTAGGVGIQYF. Full variable domain (remainder filled in from reference TRBV5-1 and TRBJ2-4): KAGVTQTPRYLIKTRGQQVTLSCSPISGHRSVSWYQQTPGQGLQFLFEYFSETQRNKGNFPGRFSGRQFSNSRSEMNVSTLELGDSALYLCASTAGGVGIQYFGAGTRLSVL.

The chain has TRBV25-1 and TRBJ1-4, with 7 nucleotides matching TRBD1. The V and J ends lost 10 bases and 3 bases, in that order; junction bases with no gene match: 17. Germline-derived CDR1 and CDR2 are MGHDK and SYGVNS. This CDR3 is built from 17 residues. CDR3 region: CATSNRDSGYSNEKLFF. The CDR3 DNA reads TGTGCCACTTCAAACAGGGACAGCGGTTATTCTAATGAAAAACTGTTTTTT.